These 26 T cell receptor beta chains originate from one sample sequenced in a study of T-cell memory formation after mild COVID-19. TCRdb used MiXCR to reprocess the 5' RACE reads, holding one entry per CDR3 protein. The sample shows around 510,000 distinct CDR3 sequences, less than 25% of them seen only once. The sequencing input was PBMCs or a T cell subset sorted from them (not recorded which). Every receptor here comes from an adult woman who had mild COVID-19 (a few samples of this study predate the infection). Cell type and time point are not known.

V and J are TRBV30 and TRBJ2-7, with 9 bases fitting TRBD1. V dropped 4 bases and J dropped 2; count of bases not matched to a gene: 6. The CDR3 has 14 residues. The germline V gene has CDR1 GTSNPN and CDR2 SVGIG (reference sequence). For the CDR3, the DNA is TGTGCCTGGAACCGGGACAGGGAGGCCTACGAGCAGTACTTC. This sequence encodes CAWNRDREAYEQYF.

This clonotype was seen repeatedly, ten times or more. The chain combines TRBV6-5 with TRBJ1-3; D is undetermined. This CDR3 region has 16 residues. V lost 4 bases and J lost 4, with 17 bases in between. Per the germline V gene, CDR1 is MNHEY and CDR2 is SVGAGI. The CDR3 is CASSSTRGVLGNTIYF. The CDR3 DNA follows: TGTGCCAGCAGTTCGACTCGCGGGGTTTTGGGAAACACCATATATTTT.

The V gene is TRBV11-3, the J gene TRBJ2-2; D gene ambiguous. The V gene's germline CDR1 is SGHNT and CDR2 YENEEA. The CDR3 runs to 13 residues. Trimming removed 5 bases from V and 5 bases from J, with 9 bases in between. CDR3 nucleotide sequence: TGTGCCAGCAGCCTACCCCCAACCGGGGAGCTGTTTTTT. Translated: CASSLPPTGELFF.

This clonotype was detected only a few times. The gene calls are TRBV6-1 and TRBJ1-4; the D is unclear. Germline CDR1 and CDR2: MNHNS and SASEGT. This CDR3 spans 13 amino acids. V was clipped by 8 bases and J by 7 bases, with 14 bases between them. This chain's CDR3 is CASALGQAEKLFF. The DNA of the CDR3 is TGTGCCAGCGCTCTCGGCCAGGCTGAAAAACTGTTTTTT.

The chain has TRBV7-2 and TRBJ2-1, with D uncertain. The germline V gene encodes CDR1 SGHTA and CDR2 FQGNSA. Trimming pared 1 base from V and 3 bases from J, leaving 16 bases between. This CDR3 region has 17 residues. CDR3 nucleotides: TGTGCCAGCAGCTTAGGCCGTCCTGGGTCCTTCTACAATGAGCAGTTCTTC. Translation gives CASSLGRPGSFYNEQFF.

The CDR3 DNA sequence: TGCAGTGCTCGGGACAATCTGGGAGGTGCGGACACTGAAGCTTTCTTT. As protein: CSARDNLGGADTEAFF. V and J are TRBV20-1 and TRBJ1-1; tentatively, D is TRBD1 (6 bases). Germline loops: CDR1 DFQATT, CDR2 SNEGSKA (reference sequence). Trimming stripped 5 bases from V and 3 bases from J, with 22 bases between. The CDR3 runs to 16 residues.

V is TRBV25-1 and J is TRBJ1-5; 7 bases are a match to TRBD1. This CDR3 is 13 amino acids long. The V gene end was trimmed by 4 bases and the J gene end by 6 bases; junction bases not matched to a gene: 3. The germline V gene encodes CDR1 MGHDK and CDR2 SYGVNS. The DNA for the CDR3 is TGTGCCAGCAGTGGAACAGGGGTTCAGCCCCAGCATTTT. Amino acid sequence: CASSGTGVQPQHF.

For the CDR3, the DNA is TGTGCCAGCAGTTTAGGGGAACCCTATGGCTACACCTTC. Residues: CASSLGEPYGYTF. The chain recombines TRBV12-3 or TRBV12-4 with TRBJ1-2; D call uncertain. This CDR3 contains 13 residues. With 1 base removed from V and 4 bases from J, the gap between germline ends came to 7 bases.

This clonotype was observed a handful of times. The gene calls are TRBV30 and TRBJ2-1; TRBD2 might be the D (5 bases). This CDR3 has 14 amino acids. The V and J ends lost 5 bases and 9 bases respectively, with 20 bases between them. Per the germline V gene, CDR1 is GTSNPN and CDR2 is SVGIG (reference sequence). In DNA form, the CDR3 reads TGTGCCTGGGGCCCTGGCGGGCCGATGGGTGAGCAGTTCTTC. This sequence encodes CAWGPGGPMGEQFF.

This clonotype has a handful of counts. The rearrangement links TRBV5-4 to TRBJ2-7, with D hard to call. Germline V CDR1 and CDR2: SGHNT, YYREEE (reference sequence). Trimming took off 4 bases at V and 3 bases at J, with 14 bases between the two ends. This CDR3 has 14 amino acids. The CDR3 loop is CASSQQEPFYEQYF. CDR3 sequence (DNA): TGTGCCAGCAGCCAGCAGGAGCCCTTCTACGAGCAGTACTTC.

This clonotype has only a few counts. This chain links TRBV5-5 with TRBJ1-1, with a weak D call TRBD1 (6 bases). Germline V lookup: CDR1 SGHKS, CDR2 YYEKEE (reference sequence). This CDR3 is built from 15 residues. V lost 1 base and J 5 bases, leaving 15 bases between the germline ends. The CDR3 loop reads CASSLMGAPGTEAFF. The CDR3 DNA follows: TGTGCCAGCAGCTTGATGGGGGCGCCGGGGACTGAAGCTTTCTTT.

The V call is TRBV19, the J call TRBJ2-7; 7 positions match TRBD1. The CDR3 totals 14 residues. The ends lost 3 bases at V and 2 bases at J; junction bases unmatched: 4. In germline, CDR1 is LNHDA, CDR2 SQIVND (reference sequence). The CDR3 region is CASSIQTGPYEQYF. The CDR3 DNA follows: TGTGCCAGTAGTATCCAGACAGGGCCCTACGAGCAGTACTTC.

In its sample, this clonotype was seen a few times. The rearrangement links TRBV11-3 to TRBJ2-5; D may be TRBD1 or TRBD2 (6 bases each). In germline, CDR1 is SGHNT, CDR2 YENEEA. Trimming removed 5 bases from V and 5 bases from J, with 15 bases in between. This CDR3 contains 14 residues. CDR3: CASSGEGGLETQYF. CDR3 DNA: TGTGCCAGCAGCGGAGAGGGGGGTTTGGAGACCCAGTACTTC.

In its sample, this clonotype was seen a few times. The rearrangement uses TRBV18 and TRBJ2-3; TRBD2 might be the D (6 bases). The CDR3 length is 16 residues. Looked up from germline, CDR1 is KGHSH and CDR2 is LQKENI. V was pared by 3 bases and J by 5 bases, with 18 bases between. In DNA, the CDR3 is TGTGCCAGCTCACCTTTTGGGAGGATAGGTGAAGATACGCAGTATTTT. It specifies CASSPFGRIGEDTQYF. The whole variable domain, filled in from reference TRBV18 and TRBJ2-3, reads NAGVMQNPRHLVRRRGQEARLRCSPMKGHSHVYWYRQLPEEGLKFMVYLQKENIIDESGMPKERFSAEFPKEGPSILRIQQVVRGDSAAYFCASSPFGRIGEDTQYFGPGTRLTVL.

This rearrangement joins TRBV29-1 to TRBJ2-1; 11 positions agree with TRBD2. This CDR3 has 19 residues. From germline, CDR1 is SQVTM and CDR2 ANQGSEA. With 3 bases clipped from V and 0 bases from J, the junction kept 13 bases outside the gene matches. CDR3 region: CSVDDSPGLAASSYNEQFF. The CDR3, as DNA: TGCAGCGTTGATGATTCCCCGGGACTAGCGGCGAGCTCCTACAATGAGCAGTTCTTC.

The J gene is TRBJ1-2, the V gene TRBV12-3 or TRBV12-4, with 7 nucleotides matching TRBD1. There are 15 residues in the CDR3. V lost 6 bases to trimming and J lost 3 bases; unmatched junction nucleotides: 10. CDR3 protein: CASRRSGGRDYGYTF. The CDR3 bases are TGTGCCAGCAGAAGGTCAGGGGGGAGGGACTATGGCTACACCTTC.

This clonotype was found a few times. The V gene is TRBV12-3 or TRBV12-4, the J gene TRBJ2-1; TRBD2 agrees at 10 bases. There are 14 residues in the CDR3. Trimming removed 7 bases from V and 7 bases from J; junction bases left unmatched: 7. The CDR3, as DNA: TGTGCCAGCACCACTAGCGGGATAGTTAATGAGCAGTTCTTC. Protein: CASTTSGIVNEQFF.

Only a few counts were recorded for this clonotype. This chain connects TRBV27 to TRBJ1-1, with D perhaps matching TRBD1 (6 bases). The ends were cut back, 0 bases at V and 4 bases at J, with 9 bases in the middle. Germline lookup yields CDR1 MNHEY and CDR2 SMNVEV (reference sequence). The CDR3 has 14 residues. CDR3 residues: CASSLSSRGTEAFF. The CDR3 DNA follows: TGTGCCAGCAGTTTATCGAGCAGGGGCACTGAAGCTTTCTTT.

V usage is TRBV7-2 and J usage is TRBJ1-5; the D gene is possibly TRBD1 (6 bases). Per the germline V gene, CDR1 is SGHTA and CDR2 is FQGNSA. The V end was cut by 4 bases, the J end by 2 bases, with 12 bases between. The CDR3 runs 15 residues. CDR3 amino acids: CASSSFTGRNQPQHF. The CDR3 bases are TGTGCCAGCAGCTCTTTCACAGGGCGCAATCAGCCCCAGCATTTT.

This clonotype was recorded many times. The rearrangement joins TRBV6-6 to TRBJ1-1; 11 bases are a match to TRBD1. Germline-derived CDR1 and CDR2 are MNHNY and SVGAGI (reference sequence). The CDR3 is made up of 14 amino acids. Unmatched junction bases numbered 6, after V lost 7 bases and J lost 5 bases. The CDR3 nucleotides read TGTGCCAGCACCCGGCGGGACAGGGGGACTGAAGCTTTCTTT. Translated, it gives CASTRRDRGTEAFF.

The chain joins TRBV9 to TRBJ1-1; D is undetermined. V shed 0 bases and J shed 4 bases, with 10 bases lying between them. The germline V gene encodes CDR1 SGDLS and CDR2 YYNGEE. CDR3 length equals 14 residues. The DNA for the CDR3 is TGTGCCAGCAGCGTAGAAGCTTTTCCCACTGAAGCTTTCTTT. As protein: CASSVEAFPTEAFF.

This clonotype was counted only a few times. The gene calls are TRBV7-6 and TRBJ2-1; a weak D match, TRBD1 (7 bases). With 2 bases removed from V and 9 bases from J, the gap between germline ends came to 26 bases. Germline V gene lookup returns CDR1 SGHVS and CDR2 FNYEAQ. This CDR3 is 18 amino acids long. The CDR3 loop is CASSLQRGDTGVFSEQFF. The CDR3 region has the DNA TGTGCCAGCAGCTTACAGAGGGGGGACACAGGGGTATTCAGTGAGCAGTTCTTC.

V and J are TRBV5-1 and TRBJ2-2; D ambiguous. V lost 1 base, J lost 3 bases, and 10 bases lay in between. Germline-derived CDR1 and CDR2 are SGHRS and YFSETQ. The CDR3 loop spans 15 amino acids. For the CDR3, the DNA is TGCGCCAGCAGCTTGTTTGGGCCAGACACCGGGGAGCTGTTTTTT. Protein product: CASSLFGPDTGELFF.

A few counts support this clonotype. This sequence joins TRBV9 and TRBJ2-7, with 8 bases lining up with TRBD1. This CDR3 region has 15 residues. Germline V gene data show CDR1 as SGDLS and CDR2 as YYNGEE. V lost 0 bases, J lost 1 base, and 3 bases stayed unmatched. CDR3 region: CASSVDDRGSYEQYF. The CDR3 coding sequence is TGTGCCAGCAGCGTAGATGACAGGGGATCCTACGAGCAGTACTTC.

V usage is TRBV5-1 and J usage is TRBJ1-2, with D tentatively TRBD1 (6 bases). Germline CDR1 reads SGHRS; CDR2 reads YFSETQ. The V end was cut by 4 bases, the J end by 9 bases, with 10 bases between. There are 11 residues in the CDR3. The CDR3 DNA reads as TGCGCCAGCAGCAACAGGGATCGCTACACCTTC. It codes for CASSNRDRYTF.

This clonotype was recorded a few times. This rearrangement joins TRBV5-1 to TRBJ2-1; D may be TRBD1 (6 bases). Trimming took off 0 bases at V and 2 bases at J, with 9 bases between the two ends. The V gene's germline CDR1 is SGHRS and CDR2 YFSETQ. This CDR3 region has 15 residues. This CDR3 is CASSLAGAPYNEQFF. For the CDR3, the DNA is TGCGCCAGCAGCTTGGCAGGGGCCCCCTACAATGAGCAGTTCTTC.